This TCR beta chain stems from a study of Graves' ophthalmopathy and Graves' hyperthyroidism. Study-wide background: Ahead of any treatment, peripheral blood was obtained at the initial diagnosis.

Notes on this clonotype: Its target is not known.

For repertoire sequencing, the TCR beta CDR3 regions were amplified from RNA transcripts. Second-round multiplex PCR followed a first-round RT-PCR using HTBI primers. TCRdb fed the multiplex PCR reads into MiXCR, producing one record per CDR3 protein. The profile shows some 200,000 distinct CDR3 sequences, around 30% of them singletons. V shed 6 bases and J shed 4 bases, with 12 bases lying between them. This CDR3 has 13 residues. Study-level results: Predictions made by the model for ophthalmopathy progression reached roughly 71% sensitivity and roughly 75% specificity.

The sample taken for sequencing was peripheral blood. This receptor was obtained from a middle-aged man with Graves' ophthalmopathy. The chain uses TRBV12-3 or TRBV12-4 and TRBJ2-5; TRBD2 is a possible D gene (6 bases). The CDR3 region has the DNA TGTGCCAGCAGGGGGGACGGGGGAGAGACCCAGTACTTC. Amino acid sequence: CASRGDGGETQYF.